This TCR beta chain stems from a study of shared clonotypes between healthy human individuals. CDR3 length: 15 amino acids. This table comes from immunoSEQ multiplex PCR, and its TCRdb copy is limited to in-frame clones, with some not included. The table lists 2 million to 3 million clones, 93% of them singletons. The genes are TRBV21-1 and TRBJ1-5; TRBD1, the table's D call, lacks a check against the DNA. TRBV21-1 counts as a pseudogene. Sequencing was performed on naive CD4+ T cells from PBMCs. Specified subset: CD45RA+ positively selected. The TCR sequence derives from a man between 18 and 35 years old in good health. Some clones in this sample may be carry-over from other donors' samples. The CDR3: CASSKLGQNNQPQHF. CDR3 sequence (DNA): TGTGCCAGCAGCAAGTTAGGACAGAACAATCAGCCCCAGCATTTT.